Listed below are T cell receptor beta chains from one sample, sequenced in a study of beta chain features in type 1 diabetes. Only in-frame clones appear in the TCRdb table, and some are missing; sequencing was by immunoSEQ multiplex PCR. The sample records about 360,000 clones, roughly 12% being singletons. The specimen sequenced was naive CD4+ T cells from blood. The receptors originated from a man between 18 and 35 years old in good health. The CDR3 runs from the conserved cysteine through the conserved F or W. Each record gives: D gene, V gene, J gene, CDR3 protein. The D gene is left open where the match is weak.

D: .; V: TRBV30; J: TRBJ2-5; CDR3: CAWSWGGQETQYF
D: TRBD1; V: TRBV6-5; J: TRBJ1-5; CDR3: CASSYTGQGVEPQHF
D: .; V: TRBV7-9; J: TRBJ1-5; CDR3: CASSLAARPQHF
D: .; V: TRBV11-1; J: TRBJ1-2; CDR3: CASSARTGVGYGYTF
D: TRBD2; V: TRBV7-9; J: TRBJ2-5; CDR3: CATSPLAGVGETQYF
D: .; V: TRBV7-9; J: TRBJ1-6; CDR3: CASSAPGGGIHNSPLHF
D: .; V: TRBV4-3; J: TRBJ2-2; CDR3: CASSPRTANTGELFF
D: TRBD1; V: TRBV25-1; J: TRBJ1-2; CDR3: CASSEEGGSYGYTF
D: .; V: TRBV6-5; J: TRBJ2-4; CDR3: CASSSGLAKNIQYF
D: .; V: TRBV5-1; J: TRBJ1-1; CDR3: CASSIGDRNTEAFF
D: TRBD1; V: TRBV6-5; J: TRBJ2-7; CDR3: CASSYPGQGYEQYF
D: TRBD1; V: TRBV11-3; J: TRBJ2-1; CDR3: CASSLRDSLYNEQFF
D: .; V: TRBV30; J: TRBJ1-2; CDR3: CAWSVSRGSNYGYTF
D: .; V: TRBV5-4; J: TRBJ1-2; CDR3: CASSQTTQNYGYTF
D: .; V: TRBV7-9; J: TRBJ2-1; CDR3: CASSLANLAEEQFF
D: TRBD1; V: TRBV7-2; J: TRBJ2-5; CDR3: CASSLDRGHTKETQYF
D: TRBD1; V: TRBV4-1; J: TRBJ1-5; CDR3: CASSPPLGTGAQPQHF
D: TRBD1; V: TRBV28; J: TRBJ1-1; CDR3: CASSSGQAEEAFF
D: TRBD2; V: TRBV7-2; J: TRBJ2-1; CDR3: CASTLAGGPYNEQFF
D: TRBD2; V: TRBV5-1; J: TRBJ2-7; CDR3: CASSVSGGNARDEQYF
D: TRBD1; V: TRBV30; J: TRBJ2-2; CDR3: CAHDGTGDTGELFF
D: .; V: TRBV6-5; J: TRBJ2-3; CDR3: CASSPRDPEDTQYF
D: .; V: TRBV29-1; J: TRBJ2-7; CDR3: CSVERGPGEQYF
D: .; V: TRBV11-3; J: TRBJ2-1; CDR3: CASSLTGSTYNEQFF
D: TRBD1; V: TRBV7-2; J: TRBJ1-5; CDR3: CASSFSGQGTQPQHF
D: .; V: TRBV2; J: TRBJ1-5; CDR3: CASKEGVSNQPQHF
D: TRBD1; V: TRBV10-3; J: TRBJ1-5; CDR3: CAISDGDRDQPQHF
D: .; V: TRBV18; J: TRBJ2-5; CDR3: CASSSIQETQYF
D: TRBD1; V: TRBV18; J: TRBJ2-7; CDR3: CASSPPGQHYEQYF
D: .; V: TRBV30; J: TRBJ2-7; CDR3: CAWRPGTTSYEQYF
D: TRBD1; V: TRBV30; J: TRBJ1-5; CDR3: CAWSLAGAGGIQPQHF
D: .; V: TRBV7-9; J: TRBJ2-5; CDR3: CASSLARVGVETQYF
D: .; V: TRBV6-5; J: TRBJ1-2; CDR3: CASSRTGREGYTF
D: .; V: TRBV7-2; J: TRBJ2-1; CDR3: CASSSLGRGVNEQFF
D: TRBD2; V: TRBV11-1; J: TRBJ2-1; CDR3: CASSLLAGVYNEQFF
D: .; V: TRBV7-3; J: TRBJ2-7; CDR3: CASSLSHGYEQYF
D: .; V: TRBV5-6; J: TRBJ2-3; CDR3: CASSRSTDTQYF
D: .; V: TRBV14; J: TRBJ2-7; CDR3: CASSHSLNDRFSGPDYF
D: TRBD1; V: TRBV6-6; J: TRBJ1-5; CDR3: CASSGTGFGNQPQHF
D: .; V: TRBV5-1; J: TRBJ1-2; CDR3: CASSDLRDGYTF
D: .; V: TRBV5-1; J: TRBJ2-7; CDR3: CASSLGTGWLADTYEQYF
D: .; V: TRBV7-9; J: TRBJ2-5; CDR3: CASNFGETQYF
D: .; V: TRBV5-1; J: TRBJ2-6; CDR3: CASSLERPRGISGANVLTF